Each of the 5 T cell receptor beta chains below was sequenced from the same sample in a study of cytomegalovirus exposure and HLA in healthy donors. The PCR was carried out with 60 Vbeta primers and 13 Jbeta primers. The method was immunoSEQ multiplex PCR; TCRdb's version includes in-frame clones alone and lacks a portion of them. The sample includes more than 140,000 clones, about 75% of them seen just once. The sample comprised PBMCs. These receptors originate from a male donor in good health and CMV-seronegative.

The CDR3 protein is CASSSYPATGGETQYF. The CDR3 DNA reads TGTGCCAGCAGCTCTTATCCGGCTACCGGGGGGGAGACCCAGTACTTC. The rearrangement links TRBV11-3 to TRBJ2-5; 7 nucleotides align to TRBD2. With V trimmed by 4 bases and J by 5 bases, 13 bases remained unmatched. CDR3 size: 16 residues. Germline V gene lookup returns CDR1 SGHNT and CDR2 YENEEA.

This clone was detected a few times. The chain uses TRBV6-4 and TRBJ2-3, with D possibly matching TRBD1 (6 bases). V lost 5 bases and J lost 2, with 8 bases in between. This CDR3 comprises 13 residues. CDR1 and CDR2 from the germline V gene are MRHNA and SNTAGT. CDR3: CASSRTDTDTQYF. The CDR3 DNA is TGTGCCAGCAGTAGGACAGACACAGATACGCAGTATTTT.

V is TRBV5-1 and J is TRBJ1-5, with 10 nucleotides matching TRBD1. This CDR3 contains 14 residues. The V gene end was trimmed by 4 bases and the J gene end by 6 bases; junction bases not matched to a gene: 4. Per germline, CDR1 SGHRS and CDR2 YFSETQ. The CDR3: CASSIGTGAQPQHF. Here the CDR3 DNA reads TGCGCCAGCAGCATCGGGACAGGGGCTCAGCCCCAGCATTTT.

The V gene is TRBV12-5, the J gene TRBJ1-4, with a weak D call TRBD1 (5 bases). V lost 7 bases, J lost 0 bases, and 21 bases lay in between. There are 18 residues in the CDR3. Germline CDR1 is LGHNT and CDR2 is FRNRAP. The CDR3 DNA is TGTGCTAGTGCCAGCCCCGGGGGGGGGAGGGCAACTAATGAAAAACTGTTTTTT. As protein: CASASPGGGRATNEKLFF.

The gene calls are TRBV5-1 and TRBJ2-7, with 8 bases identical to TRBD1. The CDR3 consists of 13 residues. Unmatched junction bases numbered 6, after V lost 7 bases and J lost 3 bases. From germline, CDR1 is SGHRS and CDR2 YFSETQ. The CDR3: CASGKTGDYEQYF. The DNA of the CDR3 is TGCGCCAGCGGAAAGACAGGGGACTACGAGCAGTACTTC.